This T cell receptor (beta chain) appears in the sequencing data of a study of blood T cell repertoires in COVID-19. Study-wide background: From the United States, Italy and Spain came samples of acute and convalescent COVID-19. In each case, the material was cDNA or gDNA derived from T cells, B-cell-depleted T cells, or PBMCs.

The length of the CDR3 is 12 residues. Germline V gives CDR1 LGHDT, CDR2 YNNKEL (reference sequence). After removal of 5 bases from V and 8 bases from J, the junction contained 4 bases not matched to a gene. There are a few counts of this clone. In the original workflow: Estimation of nucleated cell counts was performed using reference gene primer amplification. Sequencing used immunoSEQ multiplex PCR; TCRdb keeps in-frame clones, though not all of them. V and J calls plus clone size are reproduced from that table; the DNA served to infer D and trimming. The sample includes 110,000 or so clones, approximately 90% of them seen just once.

J is TRBJ2-7 and V is TRBV3-1 (or the pseudogene TRBV3-2); 9 bases line up with TRBD1. This clonotype was sampled from a human donor with acute or convalescent COVID-19. The donor label of this sample is uncertain. Sequencing was performed on peripheral blood. CDR3 coding DNA: TGTGCCAGCAGCGATGGGACAGGGAAGCAGTACTTC. It is translated as CASSDGTGKQYF.